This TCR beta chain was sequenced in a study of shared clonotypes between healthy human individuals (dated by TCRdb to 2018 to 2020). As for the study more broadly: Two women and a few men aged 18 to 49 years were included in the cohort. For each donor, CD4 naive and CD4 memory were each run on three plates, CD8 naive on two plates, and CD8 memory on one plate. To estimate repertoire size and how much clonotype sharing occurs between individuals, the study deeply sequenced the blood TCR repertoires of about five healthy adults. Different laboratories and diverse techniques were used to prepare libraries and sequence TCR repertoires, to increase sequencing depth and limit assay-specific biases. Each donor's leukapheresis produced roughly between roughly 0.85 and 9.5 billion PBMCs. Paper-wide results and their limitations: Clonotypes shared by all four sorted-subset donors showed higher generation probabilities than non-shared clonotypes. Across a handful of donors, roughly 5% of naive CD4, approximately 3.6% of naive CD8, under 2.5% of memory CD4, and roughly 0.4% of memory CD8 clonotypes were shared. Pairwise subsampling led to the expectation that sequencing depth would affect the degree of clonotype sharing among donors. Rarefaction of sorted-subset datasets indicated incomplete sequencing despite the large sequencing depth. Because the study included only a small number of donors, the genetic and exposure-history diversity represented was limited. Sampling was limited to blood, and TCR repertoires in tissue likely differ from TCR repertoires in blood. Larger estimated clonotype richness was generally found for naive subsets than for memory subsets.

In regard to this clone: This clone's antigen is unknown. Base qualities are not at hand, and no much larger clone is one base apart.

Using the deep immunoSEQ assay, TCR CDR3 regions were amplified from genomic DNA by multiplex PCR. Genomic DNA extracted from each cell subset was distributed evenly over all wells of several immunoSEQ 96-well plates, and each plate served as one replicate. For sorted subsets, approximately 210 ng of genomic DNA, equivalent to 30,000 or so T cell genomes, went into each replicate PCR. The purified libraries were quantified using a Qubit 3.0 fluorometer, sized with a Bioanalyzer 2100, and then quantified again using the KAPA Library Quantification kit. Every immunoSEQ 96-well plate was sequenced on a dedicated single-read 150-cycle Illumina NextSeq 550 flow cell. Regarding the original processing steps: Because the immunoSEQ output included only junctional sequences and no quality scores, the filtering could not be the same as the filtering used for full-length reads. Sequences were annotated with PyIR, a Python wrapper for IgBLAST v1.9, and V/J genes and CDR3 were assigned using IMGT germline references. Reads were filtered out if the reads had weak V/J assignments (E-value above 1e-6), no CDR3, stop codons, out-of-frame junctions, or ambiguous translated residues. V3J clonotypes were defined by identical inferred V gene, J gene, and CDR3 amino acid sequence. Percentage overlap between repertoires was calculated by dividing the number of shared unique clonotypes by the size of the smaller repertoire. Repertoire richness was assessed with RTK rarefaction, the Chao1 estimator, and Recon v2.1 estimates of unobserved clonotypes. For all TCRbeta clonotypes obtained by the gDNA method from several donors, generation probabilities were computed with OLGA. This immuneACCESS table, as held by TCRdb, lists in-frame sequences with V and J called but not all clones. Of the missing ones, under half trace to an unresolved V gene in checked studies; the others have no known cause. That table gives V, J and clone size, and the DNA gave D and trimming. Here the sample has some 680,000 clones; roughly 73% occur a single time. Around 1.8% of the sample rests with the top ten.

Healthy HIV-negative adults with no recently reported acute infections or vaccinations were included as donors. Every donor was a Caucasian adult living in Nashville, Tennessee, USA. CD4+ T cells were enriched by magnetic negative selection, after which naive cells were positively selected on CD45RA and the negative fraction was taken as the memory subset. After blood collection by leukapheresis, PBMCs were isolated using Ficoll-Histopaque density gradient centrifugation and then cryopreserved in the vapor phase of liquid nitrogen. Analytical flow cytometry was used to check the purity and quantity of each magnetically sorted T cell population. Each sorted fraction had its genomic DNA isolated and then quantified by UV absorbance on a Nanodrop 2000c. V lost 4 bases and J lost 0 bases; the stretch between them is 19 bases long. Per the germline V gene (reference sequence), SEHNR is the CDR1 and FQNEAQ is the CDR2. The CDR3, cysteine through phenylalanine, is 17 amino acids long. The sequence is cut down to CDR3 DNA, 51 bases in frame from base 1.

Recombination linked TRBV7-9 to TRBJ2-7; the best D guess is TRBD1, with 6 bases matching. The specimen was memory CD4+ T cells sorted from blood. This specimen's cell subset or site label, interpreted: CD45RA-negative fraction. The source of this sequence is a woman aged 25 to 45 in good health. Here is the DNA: TGTGCCAGCAGCTCCAGGTACGACAGGCGCGTCTCCTACGAGCAGTACTTC. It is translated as CASSSRYDRRVSYEQYF.